These 24 T cell receptor beta chains originate from one sample sequenced in a study of cytomegalovirus exposure and HLA in healthy donors. Both 60 Vbeta primers and 13 Jbeta primers went into the PCR. Some clones are missing from TCRdb's copy, which holds only in-frame ones; the method was immunoSEQ multiplex PCR. This table has 150,000 to 200,000 clones, roughly 70% appearing once. Sample: PBMCs. The receptor set was obtained from a woman aged 50 to 60 in good health and CMV-seropositive.

The rearrangement links TRBV19 to TRBJ1-2, with D hard to call. V was shortened by 5 bases and J by 2 bases, with 9 bases between the two germline ends. Germline values: CDR1 LNHDA, CDR2 SQIVND (reference sequence). This CDR3 comprises 13 residues. The CDR3 nucleotides are TGTGCCAGTAGTGAGAGAACCAACTATGGCTACACCTTC. Its protein is CASSERTNYGYTF.

The rearrangement links TRBV7-2 to TRBJ1-3; D uncertain. Germline CDR1 SGHTA, CDR2 FQGNSA. Trimming took off 5 bases at V and 2 bases at J, with 13 bases between the two ends. The CDR3 extends over 15 amino acids. CDR3 coding DNA: TGTGCCAGCAGCCCTCCGAGATTACCTGGAAACACCATATATTTT. Its translation is CASSPPRLPGNTIYF.

The V and J genes are TRBV10-3 and TRBJ1-1, with 8 bases matching TRBD1. The V gene end was trimmed by 6 bases and the J gene end by 5 bases; junction bases not matched to a gene: 8. The CDR3 is 14 residues long. The germline V gene encodes CDR1 ENHRY and CDR2 SYGVKD. Here the CDR3 DNA reads TGTGCCATCAGCGAGGGCAGGGGGCAGACTGAAGCTTTCTTT. Translated, it gives CAISEGRGQTEAFF.

This clone appeared a few times. The chain employs TRBV5-1 and TRBJ1-1; 7 bases match TRBD1. The CDR3 totals 15 residues. V trimming: 0 bases; J trimming: 0 bases; junction bases outside the gene matches: 2. Germline V gene lookup returns CDR1 SGHRS and CDR2 YFSETQ. Here the CDR3 DNA reads TGCGCCAGCAGCTTGGGCGGGACAGTGAACACTGAAGCTTTCTTT. Translating it yields CASSLGGTVNTEAFF.

This clone was recorded a few times. The chain uses TRBV2 and TRBJ2-2; no definite D call. This CDR3 has 15 amino acids. V was cut by 0 bases and J by 3 bases, with 8 bases left in between. CDR1 and CDR2 from the germline V gene are SNHLY and FYNNEI. CDR3 nucleotide sequence: TGTGCCAGCAGTGAAGCCTCCGTCGACACCGGGGAGCTGTTTTTT. Protein product: CASSEASVDTGELFF.

This sequence joins TRBV30 and TRBJ2-3; the match to TRBD2 covers 10 bases. The CDR3 has 14 amino acids. J was trimmed by 8 bases and V by 0 bases; bases with no gene match: 5. Germline V gene sequence: CDR1 GTSNPN, CDR2 SVGIG (reference sequence). The DNA for the CDR3 is TGTGCCTGGAGTGTAGCGGGGGGGTCCGGTACGCAGTATTTT. It encodes CAWSVAGGSGTQYF.

The chain couples TRBV19 to TRBJ1-4, with a weak D call TRBD1 (5 bases). Trimming took 6 bases from V and 4 from J, leaving 12 bases between them. CDR1 LNHDA and CDR2 SQIVND come from the germline V gene (reference sequence). The length of the CDR3 is 14 residues. CDR3: CASRGAGNNEKLFF. The CDR3 DNA sequence: TGTGCCAGTAGAGGGGCGGGGAATAATGAAAAACTGTTTTTT. Based on the CDR3 plus reference TRBV19 and TRBJ1-4, the full variable domain is DGGITQSPKYLFRKEGQNVTLSCEQNLNHDAMYWYRQDPGQGLRLIYYSQIVNDFQKGDIAEGYSVSREKKESFPLTVTSAQKNPTAFYLCASRGAGNNEKLFFGSGTQLSVL.

The chain is built from TRBV6-5 and TRBJ2-5; possible D gene TRBD1, 6 bases. The CDR3 is 15 residues long. The V end lost 2 bases, the J end lost 5 bases, and 15 bases lay between the germline ends. Germline CDR1 and CDR2: MNHEY and SVGAGI. The CDR3, as DNA: TGTGCCAGCAGTTACGACCCACAGGGAAGGGAGACCCAGTACTTC. Translation: CASSYDPQGRETQYF.

This chain links TRBV6-1 with TRBJ2-5; 8 nucleotides match TRBD1. This CDR3 region has 14 residues. Germline V lookup: CDR1 MNHNS, CDR2 SASEGT. Trimming removed 3 bases from V and 11 bases from J; junction bases left unmatched: 11. Written as DNA, the CDR3 is TGTGCCAGCAGTGACGGGACAGGATGGCAAGAGCAGTACTTC. The encoded protein is CASSDGTGWQEQYF.

The chain employs TRBV2 and TRBJ1-1; 8 bases fit TRBD1. Germline V gene lookup returns CDR1 SNHLY and CDR2 FYNNEI. J lost 0 bases, V lost 7 bases, and 7 bases had no gene match. The CDR3 has 15 amino acids. CDR3 DNA: TGTGCCAGCAAGGAGGACAGGGCAGTGAACACTGAAGCTTTCTTT. As protein: CASKEDRAVNTEAFF.

Here the CDR3 DNA reads TGCGCCAGCAGCTTCGGAGGCAGCAATCAGCCCCAGCATTTT. Its protein product is CASSFGGSNQPQHF. J is TRBJ1-5 and V is TRBV5-1; D not certain. CDR3 size: 14 residues. Trimming pared 2 bases from V and 1 base from J, leaving 7 bases between. The germline gives CDR1 SGHRS, CDR2 YFSETQ. Using reference TRBV5-1 and TRBJ1-5 for the parts outside the CDR3, the full variable domain is KAGVTQTPRYLIKTRGQQVTLSCSPISGHRSVSWYQQTPGQGLQFLFEYFSETQRNKGNFPGRFSGRQFSNSRSEMNVSTLELGDSALYLCASSFGGSNQPQHFGDGTRLSIL.

The count of this clone is one. The chain is built from TRBV7-2 and TRBJ2-1; 9 bases map to TRBD1. Looked up from germline, CDR1 is SGHTA and CDR2 is FQGNSA. J was trimmed by 9 bases and V by 5 bases; bases with no gene match: 11. The CDR3 runs 15 residues. CDR3 DNA: TGTGCCAGCAGCCCAGGACAGGGGAGTGGTGGTGAGCAGTTCTTC. Translated: CASSPGQGSGGEQFF.

This clone was seen just once. The chain couples TRBV11-2 to TRBJ2-7; TRBD2 is a possible D gene (6 bases). V was trimmed by 3 bases and J by 1 base, leaving 10 bases between them. The CDR3 is 14 amino acids. Germline-derived CDR1 and CDR2 are SGHAT and FQNNGV. The CDR3 DNA reads TGTGCCAGCAGCTTGGGTAGCGGTTCCTACGAGCAGTACTTC. Protein: CASSLGSGSYEQYF. Full variable domain (rest looked up from reference TRBV11-2 and TRBJ2-7): EAGVAQSPRYKIIEKRQSVAFWCNPISGHATLYWYQQILGQGPKLLIQFQNNGVVDDSQLPKDRFSAERLKGVDSTLKIQPAKLEDSAVYLCASSLGSGSYEQYFGPGTRLTVT.

The chain is built from TRBV10-2 and TRBJ1-1; TRBD1 might be the D (6 bases). Germline V gene data show CDR1 as WSHSY and CDR2 as SAAADI. V was clipped by 8 bases and J by 0 bases, with 13 bases between them. The CDR3 has 14 residues. The CDR3 protein is CASRIGGMNTEAFF. CDR3 nucleotides: TGCGCCAGCCGAATAGGGGGTATGAACACTGAAGCTTTCTTT.

The chain combines TRBV2 with TRBJ1-1, with D perhaps TRBD1 (5 bases). Trimming shortened V by 6 bases and J by 1 base, and 12 bases separated the two germline ends. This CDR3 contains 14 residues. Germline CDR1 SNHLY, CDR2 FYNNEI. The chain's CDR3 is CASSLLTENTEAFF. Here the CDR3 DNA reads TGTGCCAGCAGCCTATTGACAGAGAACACTGAAGCTTTCTTT.

The chain links TRBV11-2 to TRBJ2-5; TRBD2 matches at 7 bases. V shed 1 base, J shed 3 bases, and the junction held 5 bases outside the gene matches. This CDR3 is 15 amino acids long. CDR1 is SGHAT and CDR2 is FQNNGV in the germline V gene. The CDR3 region is CASSLGPSGEETQYF. DNA of the CDR3: TGTGCCAGCAGCTTAGGCCCAAGCGGGGAAGAGACCCAGTACTTC.

The rearrangement links TRBV10-3 to TRBJ2-7, with a weak D call TRBD2 (5 bases). The CDR3 sequence is 13 residues long. Germline V gene sequence: CDR1 ENHRY, CDR2 SYGVKD. Trimming left V 4 bases short and J 3 bases short, with 10 bases between. The CDR3 spells CAISGGEIYEQYF. CDR3 sequence (DNA): TGTGCCATCAGTGGGGGAGAGATCTACGAGCAGTACTTC.

CDR3 region: CASSLAGGRPQHF. CDR3 nucleotide sequence: TGTGCCAGCAGCTTAGCCGGAGGGAGGCCCCAGCATTTT. The chain is built from TRBV7-8 and TRBJ1-5; D gene ambiguous. Germline V gene lookup returns CDR1 SGHVS and CDR2 FQNEAQ. V was trimmed by 0 bases and J by 9 bases, leaving 9 bases between them. CDR3 length: 13 amino acids.

This chain's CDR3 is CASSSNQETQYF. CDR3 coding DNA: TGTGCCAGCAGCTCCAACCAAGAGACCCAGTACTTC. The rearrangement links TRBV7-6 to TRBJ2-5; D gene ambiguous. The germline V and J ends were trimmed by 4 bases and 0 bases, with 3 bases remaining between them. From germline, CDR1 is SGHVS and CDR2 FNYEAQ. CDR3 length: 12 residues.

A word on this clone: At one of its ends the junction is not consistent with the germline gene, which may arise from a read error. The rearrangement uses TRBV19 and TRBJ1-5; the D is unclear. Germline V gene lookup returns CDR1 LNHDA and CDR2 SQIVND (reference sequence). This CDR3 is 14 amino acids long. The CDR3 DNA is TGTGCCAGTAGTCTAGACTATAGCAATCAGCCCCAGCATTTT. Its protein is CASSLDYSNQPQHF.

A single count supports this clone. The identical CDR3 is also encoded by other nucleotide sequences in the sample. The chain uses TRBV18 and TRBJ1-1; tentatively, D is TRBD1 (5 bases). The V end was cut by 3 bases, the J end by 1 base, with 6 bases between. The germline gives CDR1 KGHSH, CDR2 LQKENI. The CDR3 covers 13 residues. DNA of the CDR3: TGTGCCAGCTCACCCGGGGGGAACACTGAAGCTTTCTTT. This encodes CASSPGGNTEAFF.

The chain is built from TRBV10-3 and TRBJ2-5, with D possibly TRBD1 on 6 matching bases. The DNA end lines up better with TRBJ2-7; the J call may be wrong. The CDR3 covers 12 residues. The germline V gene encodes CDR1 ENHRY and CDR2 SYGVKD. CDR3 in DNA: TGTGCCACCTACGAGGGGGTCTACGAGCAGTACTTC. As protein: CATYEGVYEQYF.

CDR3 sequence (DNA): TGTGCCAGCAGCACCCCCCTCCTAGACCTCCAGACCTACGAGCAGTACTTC. Translating gives CASSTPLLDLQTYEQYF. This chain connects TRBV21-1 to TRBJ2-7; the table's TRBD2 call for D was not verified on the DNA. TRBV21-1 is described as a pseudogene. The CDR3 totals 17 residues.

The V call is TRBV10-3, the J call TRBJ1-2; weak D call: TRBD1 (5 bases). Germline assignment: CDR1 ENHRY and CDR2 SYGVKD. There are 14 residues in the CDR3. V lost 2 bases and J lost 4, with 11 bases in between. CDR3 residues: CAISEGAEIYGYTF. The CDR3 coding sequence is TGTGCCATCAGTGAGGGGGCAGAGATCTATGGCTACACCTTC.